Following are 14 T cell receptor beta chains from one sample sequenced in a study of blood T cell repertoires in COVID-19. Profiling relied on immunoSEQ multiplex PCR, and the TCRdb table lists in-frame clones only, not all of them. The table records about 140,000 clones, about 88% of them present only once. Input material: peripheral blood. These receptors originate from a human donor with acute or convalescent COVID-19. The donor label of this sample is uncertain.

This chain uses TRBV28 with TRBJ2-2; D call uncertain. Trimming pared 4 bases from V and 3 bases from J, leaving 12 bases between. In germline, CDR1 is MDHEN, CDR2 SYDVKM. The CDR3 has 15 residues. The CDR3 sequence is CASSSPRHHTGELFF. The CDR3 DNA is TGTGCCAGCAGTTCCCCCAGGCACCACACCGGGGAGCTGTTTTTT.

The V gene is TRBV18, the J gene TRBJ1-2; 8 nucleotides match TRBD1. The CDR3 length is 13 residues. Trimming removed 3 bases from V and 5 bases from J; junction bases left unmatched: 2. Germline V gene sequence: CDR1 KGHSH, CDR2 LQKENI. CDR3 amino acids: CASSPDREYGYTF. The CDR3 DNA reads TGTGCCAGCTCACCGGACAGGGAATATGGCTACACCTTC.

This chain uses TRBV7-2 with TRBJ2-3; 13 positions agree with TRBD2. Germline values: CDR1 SGHTA, CDR2 FQGNSA. The CDR3 extends over 16 amino acids. V trimming: 5 bases; J trimming: 3 bases; junction bases outside the gene matches: 5. The CDR3 DNA sequence: TGTGCCAGCAGCGGACTAGCGGGAGCGGAGACAGATACGCAGTATTTT. This translates into CASSGLAGAETDTQYF.

The CDR3 is CASSIRLGADTQYF. CDR3 coding DNA: TGTGCCAGTAGTATTAGGCTAGGCGCAGATACGCAGTATTTT. This rearrangement joins TRBV19 to TRBJ2-3, with D unclear. The CDR3 is 14 residues long. V was clipped by 3 bases and J by 4 bases, with 11 bases between them. Germline CDR1 and CDR2: LNHDA and SQIVND (reference sequence).

The chain carries TRBV5-5 and TRBJ2-5; D unclear. There are 12 residues in the CDR3. Germline lookup yields CDR1 SGHKS and CDR2 YYEKEE (reference sequence). Trimming removed 2 bases at V and 1 base at J, with 3 bases between. The CDR3: CASSLAQETQYF. The CDR3 DNA reads TGTGCCAGCAGCTTAGCCCAAGAGACCCAGTACTTC.

This clone was observed a handful of times. The chain links TRBV9 to TRBJ2-1; TRBD2 agrees at 9 bases. Germline V CDR1 and CDR2: SGDLS, YYNGEE. The CDR3 sequence is 12 residues long. The V gene end was trimmed by 8 bases and the J gene end by 6 bases; junction bases not matched to a gene: 3. The CDR3: CASAGGLNEQFF. CDR3 coding DNA: TGTGCCAGTGCGGGGGGGCTCAATGAGCAGTTCTTC.

The chain employs TRBV7-6 and TRBJ2-6; D gene ambiguous. CDR1 is SGHVS, CDR2 FNYEAQ, per germline. V lost 5 bases and J lost 0, with 17 bases in between. The CDR3 consists of 18 residues. The CDR3 protein is CASSPLGSSSSGANVLTF. Here the CDR3 DNA reads TGTGCCAGCAGCCCCTTAGGTAGCTCCAGCTCTGGGGCCAACGTCCTGACTTTC.

This chain connects TRBV6-5 to TRBJ2-1; possibly TRBD2 for D (5 bases). CDR3 length: 14 residues. CDR1 MNHEY and CDR2 SVGAGI come from the germline V gene. With 5 bases removed from V and 4 bases from J, the gap between germline ends came to 12 bases. CDR3 sequence (DNA): TGTGCCAGCAGTAGGGAGCCTCGGTACAATGAGCAGTTCTTC. Protein product: CASSREPRYNEQFF.

The genes are TRBV5-4 and TRBJ2-2; TRBD2 is a possible D gene (5 bases). This CDR3 contains 15 residues. CDR1 SGHNT and CDR2 YYREEE come from the germline V gene (reference sequence). Trimming cost V 4 bases and J 3 bases, with 13 bases left between them. This chain's CDR3 is CASSTAETYTGELFF. CDR3 nucleotide sequence: TGTGCCAGCAGCACAGCGGAGACCTACACCGGGGAGCTGTTTTTT.

V is TRBV30 and J is TRBJ1-4; D gene ambiguous. Germline V gene sequence: CDR1 GTSNPN, CDR2 SVGIG (reference sequence). V gave up 3 bases and J gave up 5 bases, with 16 bases separating them. This CDR3 region has 15 residues. CDR3 region: CAWSSTAQANEKLFF. The CDR3, as DNA: TGTGCCTGGAGCTCTACCGCGCAGGCGAATGAAAAACTGTTTTTT. Based on the CDR3 plus reference TRBV30 and TRBJ1-4, the full variable domain is SQTIHQWPATLVQPVGSPLSLECTVEGTSNPNLYWYRQAAGRGLQLLFYSVGIGQISSEVPQNLSASRPQDRQFILSSKKLLLSDSGFYLCAWSSTAQANEKLFFGSGTQLSVL.

Turning to this clone: Its ends do not fully match the called genes, so a read error is possible. This chain uses TRBV12-3 or TRBV12-4 with TRBJ1-1; TRBD1 matches at 7 bases. This CDR3 spans 13 amino acids. CDR3 loop: CASSPDRNSEAFF. DNA of the CDR3: TGTGCCAGCAGTCCGGACAGGAACTCTGAAGCTTTCTTT.

J is TRBJ1-1 and V is TRBV29-1; no firm D call. Trimming cost V 6 bases and J 4 bases, with 9 bases left between them. The CDR3 consists of 11 residues. Germline lookup yields CDR1 SQVTM and CDR2 ANQGSEA. CDR3 protein: CSVITGTEAFF. The CDR3 bases are TGCAGCGTAATCACGGGCACTGAAGCTTTCTTT. Full variable domain (remainder filled in from reference TRBV29-1 and TRBJ1-1): SAVISQKPSRDICQRGTSLTIQCQVDSQVTMMFWYRQQPGQSLTLIATANQGSEATYESGFVIDKFPISRPNLTFSTLTVSNMSPEDSSIYLCSVITGTEAFFGQGTRLTVV.

The chain employs TRBV12-3 or TRBV12-4 and TRBJ1-5; D remains ambiguous. The CDR3 runs to 13 residues. The V end lost 5 bases, the J end lost 7 bases, and 12 bases lay between the germline ends. CDR3 sequence (DNA): TGTGCCAGCAGTCCTACTAGGGAGCAGCCCCAGCATTTT. Its protein product is CASSPTREQPQHF.

The rearrangement joins TRBV7-9 to TRBJ1-5; TRBD1 might be the D (5 bases). CDR1 is SEHNR and CDR2 is FQNEAQ in the germline V gene (reference sequence). The CDR3 has 14 residues. V lost 2 bases to trimming and J lost 4 bases, with 9 bases between them. CDR3 sequence (DNA): TGTGCCAGCAGCTTATTTGGGGGGAATCAGCCCCAGCATTTT. Translated: CASSLFGGNQPQHF.